The rows below give T cell receptor beta chains drawn from one sample of a study of blood T cells in healthy people across ages. TCRdb reprocessed the 5' RACE reads via MiXCR and lists one record per CDR3 protein. The sample has more than 800,000 distinct CDR3 sequences, 29% seen once. The sample taken for sequencing was blood. The source of these receptors is a woman older than 75 in good health. Each CDR3 is given with its conserved first and last residue. The order of the fields is D gene, clone size, CDR3 length, J gene, V gene, CDR3 DNA, CDR3 protein. D genes are given only for firm matches. The size of a clone is reported for some rows only, either as once, few or many, or as a class for expanded clones.

d_call: -
clone_size: many
cdr3_length: 12
j_call: TRBJ2-3
v_call: TRBV20-1
cdr3_nt: TGCAGTGTTCAAGAGCTCACAGATACGCAGTATTTT
cdr3_aa: CSVQELTDTQYF

d_call: -
clone_size: few
cdr3_length: 15
j_call: TRBJ1-5
v_call: TRBV5-1
cdr3_nt: TGCGCCAGCAGCTTGGTAGGTACCGACAATCAGCCCCAGCATTTT
cdr3_aa: CASSLVGTDNQPQHF

d_call: TRBD1
clone_size: many
cdr3_length: 14
j_call: TRBJ1-6
v_call: TRBV5-1
cdr3_nt: TGCGCCAGCAGCCCGGGACAGGGGGAGTCACCCCTCCACTTT
cdr3_aa: CASSPGQGESPLHF

d_call: -
clone_size: many
cdr3_length: 12
j_call: TRBJ2-5
v_call: TRBV2
cdr3_nt: TGTGCCAGCATTCGCGACGGGGGAGCCCCGTACTTC
cdr3_aa: CASIRDGGAPYF

d_call: -
clone_size: -
cdr3_length: 15
j_call: TRBJ1-2
v_call: TRBV30
cdr3_nt: TGTGCCTGGAGTGCAACCCTATTATCAGGGGTCGGCTACACCTTC
cdr3_aa: CAWSATLLSGVGYTF

d_call: -
clone_size: many
cdr3_length: 13
j_call: TRBJ2-7
v_call: TRBV27
cdr3_nt: TGTGCCAGCAGTTCTTATACAGGGCAAGAGCAGTACTTC
cdr3_aa: CASSSYTGQEQYF

d_call: TRBD2
clone_size: few
cdr3_length: 16
j_call: TRBJ2-3
v_call: TRBV12-3/TRBV12-4
cdr3_nt: TGTGCCAGCAGGCGGGCTAGCGGGGGGGCGACAGATACGCAGTATTTT
cdr3_aa: CASRRASGGATDTQYF

d_call: -
clone_size: -
cdr3_length: 14
j_call: TRBJ1-2
v_call: TRBV27
cdr3_nt: TGTGCCAGCAGTTTATCCCGGGTTGGCTATGGCTACACCTTC
cdr3_aa: CASSLSRVGYGYTF

d_call: TRBD1
clone_size: many
cdr3_length: 21
j_call: TRBJ1-2
v_call: TRBV6-5
cdr3_nt: TGTGCCAGCAGTTACGAGGGGTGGGACAGGGGTCTCCTTCTTTTTAACTATGGCTACACCTTC
cdr3_aa: CASSYEGWDRGLLLFNYGYTF

d_call: TRBD1
clone_size: many
cdr3_length: 14
j_call: TRBJ1-2
v_call: TRBV6-2/TRBV6-3
cdr3_nt: TGTGCCAGCAGTGACAGGGGGCATAACTATGGCTACACCTTC
cdr3_aa: CASSDRGHNYGYTF

d_call: -
clone_size: few
cdr3_length: 14
j_call: TRBJ2-4
v_call: TRBV20-1
cdr3_nt: TGCAGTGCTAGAGGAGGACAGAGACTAAACATTCAGTACTTC
cdr3_aa: CSARGGQRLNIQYF